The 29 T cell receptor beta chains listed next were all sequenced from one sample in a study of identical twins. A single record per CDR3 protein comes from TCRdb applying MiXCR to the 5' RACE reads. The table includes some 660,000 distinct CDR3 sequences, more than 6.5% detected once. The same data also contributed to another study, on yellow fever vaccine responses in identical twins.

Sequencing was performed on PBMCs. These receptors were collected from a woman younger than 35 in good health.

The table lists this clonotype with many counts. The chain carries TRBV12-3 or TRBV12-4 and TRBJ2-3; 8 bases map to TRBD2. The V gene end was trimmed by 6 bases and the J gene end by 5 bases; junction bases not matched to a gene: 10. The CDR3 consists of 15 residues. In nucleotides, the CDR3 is TGTGCCAGCAGACACCCGGGGGGGCCTAAAGATACGCAGTATTTT. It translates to CASRHPGGPKDTQYF.

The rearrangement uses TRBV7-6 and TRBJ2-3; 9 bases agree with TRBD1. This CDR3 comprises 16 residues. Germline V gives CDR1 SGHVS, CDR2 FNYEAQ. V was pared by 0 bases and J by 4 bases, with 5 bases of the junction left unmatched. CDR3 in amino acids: CASSLAGTGPSDTQYF. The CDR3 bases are TGTGCCAGCAGCTTAGCTGGGACAGGGCCGTCAGATACGCAGTATTTT.

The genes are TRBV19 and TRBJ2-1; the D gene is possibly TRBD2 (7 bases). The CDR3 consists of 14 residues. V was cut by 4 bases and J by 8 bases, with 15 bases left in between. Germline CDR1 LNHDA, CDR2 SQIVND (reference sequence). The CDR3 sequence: CASSKGGEADEQFF. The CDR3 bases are TGTGCCAGTAGTAAGGGGGGGGAGGCAGATGAGCAGTTCTTC.

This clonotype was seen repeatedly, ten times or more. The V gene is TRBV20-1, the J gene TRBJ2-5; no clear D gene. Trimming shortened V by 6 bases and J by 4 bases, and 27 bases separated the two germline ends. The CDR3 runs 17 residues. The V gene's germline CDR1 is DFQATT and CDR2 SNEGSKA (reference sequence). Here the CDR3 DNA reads TGCAGTGCCAAAAACCTTCGCCAGATCAACGGATTAGAGACCCAGTACTTC. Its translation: CSAKNLRQINGLETQYF.

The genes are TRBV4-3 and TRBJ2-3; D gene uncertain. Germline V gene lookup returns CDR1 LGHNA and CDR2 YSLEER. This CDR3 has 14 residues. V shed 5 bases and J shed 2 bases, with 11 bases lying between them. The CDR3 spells CASSLEALTDTQYF. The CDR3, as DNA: TGCGCCAGCAGCTTAGAGGCCCTCACAGATACGCAGTATTTT.

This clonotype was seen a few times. As DNA, the CDR3 is TGTGCCTGGCCCCCAAAAAAAAACATTCAGTACTTC. This sequence encodes CAWPPKKNIQYF. The chain carries TRBV30 and TRBJ2-4; D is uncertain. The CDR3 covers 12 residues. Trimming removed 5 bases at V and 4 bases at J, with 9 bases between. In germline, CDR1 is GTSNPN, CDR2 SVGIG (reference sequence).

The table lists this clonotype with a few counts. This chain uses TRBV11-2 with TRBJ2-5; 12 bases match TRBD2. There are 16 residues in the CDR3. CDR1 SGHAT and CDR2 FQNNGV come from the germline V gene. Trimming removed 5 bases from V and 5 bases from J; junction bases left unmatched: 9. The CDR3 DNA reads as TGTGCCAGCAGCCCGTCGACTAGCGGGGGCTGGGAGACCCAGTACTTC. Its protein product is CASSPSTSGGWETQYF.

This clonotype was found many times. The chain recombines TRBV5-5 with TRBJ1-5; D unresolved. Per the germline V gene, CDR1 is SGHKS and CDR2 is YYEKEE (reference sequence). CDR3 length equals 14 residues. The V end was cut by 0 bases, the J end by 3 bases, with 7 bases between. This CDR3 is CASSLGVNNQPQHF. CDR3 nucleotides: TGTGCCAGCAGCTTGGGGGTAAACAATCAGCCCCAGCATTTT.

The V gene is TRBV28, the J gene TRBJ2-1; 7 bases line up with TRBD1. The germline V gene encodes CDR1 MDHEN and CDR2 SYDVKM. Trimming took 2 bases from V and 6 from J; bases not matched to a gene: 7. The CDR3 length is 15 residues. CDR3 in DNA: TGTGCCAGCAGTTTAAGTCGGGACAGAAGCAATGAGCAGTTCTTC. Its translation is CASSLSRDRSNEQFF.

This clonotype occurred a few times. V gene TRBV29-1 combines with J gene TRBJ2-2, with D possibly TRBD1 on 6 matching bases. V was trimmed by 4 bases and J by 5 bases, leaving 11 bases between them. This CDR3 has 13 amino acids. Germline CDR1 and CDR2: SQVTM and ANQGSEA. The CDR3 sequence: CSVVEGVTGELFF. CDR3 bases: TGCAGCGTTGTAGAGGGGGTGACCGGGGAGCTGTTTTTT.

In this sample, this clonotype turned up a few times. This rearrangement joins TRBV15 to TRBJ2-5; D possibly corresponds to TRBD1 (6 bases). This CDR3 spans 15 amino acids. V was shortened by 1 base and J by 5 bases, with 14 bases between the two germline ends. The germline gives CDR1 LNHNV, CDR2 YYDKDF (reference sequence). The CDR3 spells CATSRVGGVEETQYF. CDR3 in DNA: TGTGCCACCAGCAGAGTTGGGGGCGTTGAGGAGACCCAGTACTTC.

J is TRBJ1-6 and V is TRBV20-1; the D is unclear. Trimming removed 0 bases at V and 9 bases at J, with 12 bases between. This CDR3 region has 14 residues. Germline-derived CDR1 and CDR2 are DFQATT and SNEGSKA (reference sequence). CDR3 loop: CSARDLRDGSPLHF. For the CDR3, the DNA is TGCAGTGCTAGAGATCTGAGGGATGGTTCACCCCTCCACTTT.

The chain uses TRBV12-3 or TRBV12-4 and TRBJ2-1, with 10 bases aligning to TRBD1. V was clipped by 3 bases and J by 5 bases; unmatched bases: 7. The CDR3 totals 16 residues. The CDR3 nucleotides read TGTGCCAGCAGTTTCCCGACAGGGGGCTGGAACAATGAGCAGTTCTTC. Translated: CASSFPTGGWNNEQFF.

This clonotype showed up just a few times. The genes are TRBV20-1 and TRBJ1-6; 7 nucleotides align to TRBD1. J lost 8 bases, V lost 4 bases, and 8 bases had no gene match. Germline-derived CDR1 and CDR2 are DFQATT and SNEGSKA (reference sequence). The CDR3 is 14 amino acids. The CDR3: CSATGQVADSPLHF. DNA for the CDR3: TGCAGTGCTACAGGACAGGTAGCGGATTCACCCCTCCACTTT.

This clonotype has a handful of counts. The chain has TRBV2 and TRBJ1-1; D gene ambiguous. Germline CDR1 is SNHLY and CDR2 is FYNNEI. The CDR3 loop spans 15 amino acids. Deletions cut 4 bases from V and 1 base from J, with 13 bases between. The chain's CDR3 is CASSGAGTANTEAFF. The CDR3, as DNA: TGTGCCAGCAGTGGGGCAGGAACCGCGAACACTGAAGCTTTCTTT.

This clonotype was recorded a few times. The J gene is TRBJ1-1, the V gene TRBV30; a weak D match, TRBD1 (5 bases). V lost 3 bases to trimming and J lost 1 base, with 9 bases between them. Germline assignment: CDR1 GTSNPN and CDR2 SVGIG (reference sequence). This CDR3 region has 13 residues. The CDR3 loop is CAWRRQRNTEAFF. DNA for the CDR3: TGTGCCTGGAGGCGACAGAGGAACACTGAAGCTTTCTTT.

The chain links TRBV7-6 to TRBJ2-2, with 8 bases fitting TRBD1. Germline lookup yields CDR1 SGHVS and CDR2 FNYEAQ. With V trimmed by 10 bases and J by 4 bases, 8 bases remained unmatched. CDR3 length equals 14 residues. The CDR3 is CATTDGQGTGELFF. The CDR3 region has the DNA TGTGCCACGACTGACGGACAGGGCACCGGGGAGCTGTTTTTT. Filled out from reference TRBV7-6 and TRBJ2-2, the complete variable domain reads GAGVSQSPRYKVTKRGQDVALRCDPISGHVSLYWYRQALGQGPEFLTYFNYEAQQDKSGLPNDRFSAERPEGSISTLTIQRTEQRDSAMYRCATTDGQGTGELFFGEGSRLTVL.

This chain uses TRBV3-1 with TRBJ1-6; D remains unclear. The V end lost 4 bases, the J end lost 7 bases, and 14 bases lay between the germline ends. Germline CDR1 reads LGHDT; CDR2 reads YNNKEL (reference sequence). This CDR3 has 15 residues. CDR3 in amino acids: CASSPYPDRNSPLHF. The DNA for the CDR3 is TGTGCCAGCAGCCCCTACCCCGACCGGAATTCACCCCTCCACTTT.

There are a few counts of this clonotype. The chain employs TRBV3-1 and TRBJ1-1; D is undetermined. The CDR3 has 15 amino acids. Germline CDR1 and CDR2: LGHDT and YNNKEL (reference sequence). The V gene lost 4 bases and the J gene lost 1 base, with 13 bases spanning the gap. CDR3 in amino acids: CASSRTGSRNTEAFF. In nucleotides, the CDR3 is TGTGCCAGCAGCCGAACCGGGAGTCGGAACACTGAAGCTTTCTTT.

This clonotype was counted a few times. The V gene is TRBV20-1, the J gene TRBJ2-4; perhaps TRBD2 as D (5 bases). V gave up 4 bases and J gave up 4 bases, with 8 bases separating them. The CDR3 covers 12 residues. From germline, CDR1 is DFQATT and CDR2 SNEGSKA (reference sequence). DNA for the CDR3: TGCAGTGCTATGGGAGTTAAAAACATTCAGTACTTC. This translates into CSAMGVKNIQYF.

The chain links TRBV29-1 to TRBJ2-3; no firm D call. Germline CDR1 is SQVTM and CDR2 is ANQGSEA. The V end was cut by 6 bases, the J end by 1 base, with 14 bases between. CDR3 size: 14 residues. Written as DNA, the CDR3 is TGCAGCGTGGAGAACAGCACTCGCACAGATACGCAGTATTTT. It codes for CSVENSTRTDTQYF.

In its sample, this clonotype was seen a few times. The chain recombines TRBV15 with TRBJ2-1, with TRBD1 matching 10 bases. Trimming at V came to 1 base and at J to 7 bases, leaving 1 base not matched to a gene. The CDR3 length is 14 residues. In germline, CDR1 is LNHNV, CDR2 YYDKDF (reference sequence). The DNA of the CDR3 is TGTGCCACCAGCAGAGCGGACAGGGGGAATGAGCAGTTCTTC. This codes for CATSRADRGNEQFF. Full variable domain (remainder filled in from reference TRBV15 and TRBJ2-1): DAMVIQNPRYQVTQFGKPVTLSCSQTLNHNVMYWYQQKSSQAPKLLFHYYDKDFNNEADTPDNFQSRRPNTSFCFLDIRSPGLGDTAMYLCATSRADRGNEQFFGPGTRLTVL.

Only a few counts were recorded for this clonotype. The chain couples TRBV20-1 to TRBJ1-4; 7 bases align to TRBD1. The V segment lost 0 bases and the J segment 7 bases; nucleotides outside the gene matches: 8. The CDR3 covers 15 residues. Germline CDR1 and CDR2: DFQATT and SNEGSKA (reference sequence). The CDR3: CSARDVTGWSEKLFF. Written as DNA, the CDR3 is TGCAGTGCTAGAGATGTGACAGGGTGGAGTGAAAAACTGTTTTTT.

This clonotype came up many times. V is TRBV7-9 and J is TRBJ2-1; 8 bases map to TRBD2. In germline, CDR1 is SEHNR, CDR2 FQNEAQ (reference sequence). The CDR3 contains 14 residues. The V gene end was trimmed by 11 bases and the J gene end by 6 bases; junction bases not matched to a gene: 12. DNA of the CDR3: TGTGCCGGTCACACGGGAGGGCCAGGCAATGAGCAGTTCTTC. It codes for CAGHTGGPGNEQFF.

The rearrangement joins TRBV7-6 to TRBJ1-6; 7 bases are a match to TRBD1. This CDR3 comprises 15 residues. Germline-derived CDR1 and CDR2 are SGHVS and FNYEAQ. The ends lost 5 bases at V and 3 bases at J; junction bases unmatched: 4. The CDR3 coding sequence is TGTGCCAGCAGCCGGGACAGTATCTATAATTCACCCCTCCACTTT. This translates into CASSRDSIYNSPLHF.

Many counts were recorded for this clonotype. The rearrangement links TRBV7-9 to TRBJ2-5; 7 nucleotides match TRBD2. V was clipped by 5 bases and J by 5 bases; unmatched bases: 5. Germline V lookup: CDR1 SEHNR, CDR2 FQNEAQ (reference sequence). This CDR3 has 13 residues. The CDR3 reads CASSLGLEETQYF. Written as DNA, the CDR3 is TGTGCCAGCAGCCTCGGACTAGAGGAGACCCAGTACTTC.

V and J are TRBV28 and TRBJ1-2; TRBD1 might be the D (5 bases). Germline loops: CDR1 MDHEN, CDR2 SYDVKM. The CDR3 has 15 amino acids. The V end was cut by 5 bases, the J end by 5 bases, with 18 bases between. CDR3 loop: CASSALLGQGYGYTF. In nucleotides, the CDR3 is TGTGCCAGCAGTGCCCTCCTGGGGCAGGGTTATGGCTACACCTTC.

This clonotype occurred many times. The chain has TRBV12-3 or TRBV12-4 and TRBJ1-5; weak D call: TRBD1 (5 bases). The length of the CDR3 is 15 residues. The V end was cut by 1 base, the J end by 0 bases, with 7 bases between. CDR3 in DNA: TGTGCCAGCAGTTTAGGGGACCTTAGCAATCAGCCCCAGCATTTT. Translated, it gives CASSLGDLSNQPQHF.

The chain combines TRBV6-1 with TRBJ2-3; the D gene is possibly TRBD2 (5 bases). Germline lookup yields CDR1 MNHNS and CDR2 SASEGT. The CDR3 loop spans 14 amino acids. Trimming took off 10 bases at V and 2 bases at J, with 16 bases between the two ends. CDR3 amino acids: CAIAEAGNTDTQYF. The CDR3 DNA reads TGTGCCATCGCGGAGGCTGGGAACACAGATACGCAGTATTTT.